This entry concerns a single T cell receptor beta chain. Source study methods: Reference gene primers were amplified, and this amplification served to estimate nucleated cell counts. Method: immunoSEQ multiplex PCR; TCRdb's copy keeps in-frame clones and lacks some. V, J and clone size derive from that table, while D and trimming were established from the DNA sequence. The repertoire holds roughly 130,000 clones, with 75% to 90% as singletons. This entry belongs to a study of blood T cell repertoires in COVID-19. Across the whole study: Whether acute or convalescent, the COVID-19 samples came from the United States, Italy and Spain. T cells, B-cell-depleted T cells, or PBMCs supplied cDNA or gDNA.

CDR3 length: 13 residues. V gave up 7 bases and J gave up 2 bases, with 12 bases separating them. Germline CDR1 is SGHRS and CDR2 is YFSETQ. The source material was peripheral blood. J is TRBJ1-1 and V is TRBV5-1, with a possible D match to TRBD1 (6 bases). The source is a man in his 60s with active or convalescent COVID-19. The CDR3 DNA is TGCGCCAGCGGGCTACAGGGTAACACTGAAGCTTTCTTT. It encodes CASGLQGNTEAFF.